This TCR beta chain stems from a study of neurological immune-mediated disorders. Study-wide results and caveats: TCR clonal expansion peaked in HTLV-1-associated myelopathy patients and was lowest in multiple sclerosis patients. The expanded clones of different subjects shared no CDR3 amino acid sequences (suggesting private repertoires in all groups).

TCRdb recomputed calls from the 5' RACE reads with MiXCR, one row per CDR3 protein. Among 24,000 or so distinct CDR3 sequences, almost 2.5% were seen once, and the ten largest hold around 2%. Germline CDR1 and CDR2: ENHRY and SYGVKD. The CDR3 spans 14 residues. V was pared by 0 bases and J by 6 bases, with 11 bases between. This clonotype was detected many times. Its antigen is unidentified. The material sequenced was PBMCs. The TCR comes from a woman between 45 and 60 years old with multiple sclerosis. The chain uses TRBV10-3 and TRBJ1-2; tentative D call: TRBD1 (5 bases). CDR3 amino acids: CAISESRGSDGYTF. The CDR3, as DNA: TGTGCCATCAGTGAGTCGAGGGGATCGGATGGCTACACCTTC.